What follows is one TCR beta chain and its context. Its target is unknown. Germline lookup yields CDR1 MNHNS and CDR2 SASEGT. The CDR3 covers 11 residues. Trimming removed 5 bases from V and 10 bases from J, with 11 bases in between. Only in-frame clones appear in the TCRdb table, and some are missing; sequencing was by immunoSEQ multiplex PCR. The repertoire holds approximately 44,000 clones, around 86% seen once, with about 13% in the top ten. The source of the sample is a study of OX40 agonist ivuxolimab in advanced cancers. Study outcomes and limitations: At 0.1 to 3.0 mg/kg and by week 6, clonal expansion occurred in CD4+ and CD8+ blood T cells.

The chain couples TRBV6-1 to TRBJ1-1; D gene unclear. This sequence originates from an adult with an advanced solid tumor such as melanoma, head and neck, liver or kidney cancer. The input for sequencing was CD4+ or CD8+ T cells sorted from blood, taken in a trial of the OX40 agonist ivuxolimab. CDR3: CASSFPVGAFF. The CDR3 coding sequence is TGTGCCAGCAGTTTCCCCGTAGGAGCTTTCTTT.